These 9 T cell receptor beta chains originate from one sample sequenced in a study of cytomegalovirus exposure and HLA in healthy donors. With 60 Vbeta and 13 Jbeta primers, the PCR was carried out. Sequencing was performed with immunoSEQ multiplex PCR; in TCRdb, only in-frame clones are kept and a portion is missing. The profile shows 40,000 or so clones, around 69% of them singletons. The sequenced material came from PBMCs. The receptor source for this set is a man aged 30 to 39 in good health and CMV-seronegative.

The chain links TRBV10-3 to TRBJ2-7, with a weak D call TRBD1 (5 bases). V was clipped by 4 bases and J by 3 bases, with 13 bases between them. Germline CDR1 is ENHRY and CDR2 is SYGVKD. This CDR3 comprises 14 residues. The CDR3 DNA sequence: TGTGCCATCAGTGGTGTCACAGGAAGCTACGAGCAGTACTTC. This translates into CAISGVTGSYEQYF.

The genes are TRBV30 and TRBJ2-7; TRBD1 agrees at 7 bases. V dropped 0 bases and J dropped 2; count of bases not matched to a gene: 4. CDR3 length: 14 amino acids. Germline assignment: CDR1 GTSNPN and CDR2 SVGIG (reference sequence). Here the CDR3 DNA reads TGTGCCTGGAGTGTTGGGACAGCAACCTACGAGCAGTACTTC. Translation gives CAWSVGTATYEQYF.

This clone has only one observation. This chain joins TRBV9 and TRBJ1-2, with TRBD1 as a possible D gene (5 bases). The CDR3 runs to 14 residues. V was cut by 3 bases and J by 7 bases, with 16 bases left in between. Germline V gene sequence: CDR1 SGDLS, CDR2 YYNGEE. The CDR3 bases are TGTGCCAGCAGCGCCCTCGGACAAATTACTGGCTACACCTTC. As protein: CASSALGQITGYTF.

With respect to this clone: Distinct nucleotide sequences in the sample also encode this CDR3. J is TRBJ2-7 and V is TRBV5-1, with 9 nucleotides matching TRBD1. CDR1 and CDR2 from the germline V gene are SGHRS and YFSETQ. This CDR3 has 14 amino acids. V lost 2 bases to trimming and J lost 7 bases; unmatched junction nucleotides: 7. The DNA for the CDR3 is TGCGCCAGCAGCTTACGGACAGGGGCAGGGGAGCAGTACTTC. This encodes CASSLRTGAGEQYF.

This rearrangement joins TRBV19 to TRBJ1-1; D is perhaps TRBD1 (6 bases). This CDR3 comprises 14 residues. With 7 bases removed from V and 1 base from J, the gap between germline ends came to 13 bases. Per the germline V gene, CDR1 is LNHDA and CDR2 is SQIVND (reference sequence). DNA for the CDR3: TGTGCCAGTAAAAAAAGGACAGCGAACACTGAAGCTTTCTTT. Translated: CASKKRTANTEAFF.

By sample fraction, this clone is medium-sized. The gene calls are TRBV7-9 and TRBJ1-2; D gene ambiguous. Trimming shortened V by 7 bases and J by 6 bases, and 18 bases separated the two germline ends. CDR3 length equals 14 residues. Per germline, CDR1 SEHNR and CDR2 FQNEAQ (reference sequence). DNA of the CDR3: TGTGCCAGCACCACCCAAGGAGCATTGGATGGCTACACCTTC. Protein product: CASTTQGALDGYTF.

This clone was counted a single time. V usage is TRBV6-5 and J usage is TRBJ1-2, with no clear D. The germline V gene has CDR1 MNHEY and CDR2 SVGAGI. The CDR3 covers 15 residues. Trimming stripped 3 bases from V and 4 bases from J, with 15 bases between. Here the CDR3 reads CASSYAAADSYGYTF. As DNA, the CDR3 is TGTGCCAGCAGTTATGCGGCAGCAGATTCCTATGGCTACACCTTC.

Regarding this clone: An end of the junction differs from the germline gene, which may be a read error. The CDR3 region is CASTDSQLSYEQCF. The CDR3 nucleotides are TGTGCCAGCACGGACTCCCAGCTCTCCTACGAGCAGTGCTTC. V and J are TRBV25-1 and TRBJ2-7; a possible D gene is TRBD2 (5 bases). The germline CDR1 and CDR2 sequences are MGHDK and SYGVNS. CDR3 size: 14 residues.

The rearrangement joins TRBV7-2 to TRBJ1-1; D not resolved. The V and J ends lost 5 bases and 0 bases respectively, with 10 bases between them. The CDR3 contains 14 residues. From germline, CDR1 is SGHTA and CDR2 FQGNSA. In DNA form, the CDR3 reads TGTGCCAGCAGCCTCCAAGCCATGAACACTGAAGCTTTCTTT. It translates to CASSLQAMNTEAFF.